The next 24 T cell receptor beta chains were all read from a single sample in a study of glioma-infiltrating T cells after dendritic cell vaccination (dated by TCRdb to the mid-2010s). Preparation of the library involved the immunoSEQ multiplex PCR assay. TCRdb retrieved this table from immuneACCESS and kept in-frame rearrangements only. Not all clones are present; in checked studies, unresolved V genes account for under half, and no reason is known for the remainder. Recorded for this sample are about 82,000 clones; around 90% of them occurred a single time. The ten largest make up approximately 2.9% of the sample. The sequencing here drew on blood, taken before dendritic cell vaccination. These receptors were collected from a human donor with glioblastoma.

This clone was recorded only once. The V and J genes are TRBV6-5 and TRBJ1-1, with 7 bases identical to TRBD1. The CDR3 loop spans 14 amino acids. CDR1 and CDR2 (germline): MNHEY, SVGAGI. The V segment lost 7 bases and the J segment 0 bases; nucleotides outside the gene matches: 5. The CDR3 sequence is CASNYRGMNTEAFF. CDR3 sequence (DNA): TGTGCCAGCAACTACAGGGGAATGAACACTGAAGCTTTCTTT.

The CDR3: CASSLTGNPETQYF. The CDR3 nucleotides are TGTGCCAGTAGTCTGACAGGGAACCCAGAGACCCAGTACTTC. The chain is built from TRBV19 and TRBJ2-5; the match to TRBD1 covers 7 bases. The CDR3 covers 14 residues. Germline values: CDR1 LNHDA, CDR2 SQIVND (reference sequence). The ends lost 5 bases at V and 4 bases at J; junction bases unmatched: 7. Using reference TRBV19 and TRBJ2-5 for the parts outside the CDR3, the full variable domain is DGGITQSPKYLFRKEGQNVTLSCEQNLNHDAMYWYRQDPGQGLRLIYYSQIVNDFQKGDIAEGYSVSREKKESFPLTVTSAQKNPTAFYLCASSLTGNPETQYFGPGTRLLVL.

The chain recombines TRBV18 with TRBJ2-5; TRBD2 agrees at 7 bases. Unmatched junction bases numbered 0, after V lost 3 bases and J lost 2 bases. Germline values: CDR1 KGHSH, CDR2 LQKENI. The CDR3 runs 13 residues. CDR3 residues: CASSPGGQETQYF. The CDR3 coding sequence is TGTGCCAGCTCACCGGGAGGGCAAGAGACCCAGTACTTC.

This clone has only one observation. The CDR3 bases are TGTGCCAGTCGACAGGGCGTTGGCTACACCTTC. Translation gives CASRQGVGYTF. The J gene is TRBJ1-2, the V gene TRBV25-1, with TRBD1 matching 7 bases. The V gene end was trimmed by 9 bases and the J gene end by 7 bases; junction bases not matched to a gene: 5. The germline V gene has CDR1 MGHDK and CDR2 SYGVNS. The CDR3 extends over 11 amino acids.

This chain uses TRBV6-6 with TRBJ1-2; maybe TRBD1 (6 bases). Germline lookup yields CDR1 MNHNY and CDR2 SVGAGI (reference sequence). The CDR3 extends over 14 amino acids. Trimming removed 3 bases at V and 5 bases at J, with 13 bases between. The CDR3 sequence is CASSYRGTDYGYTF. The CDR3, as DNA: TGTGCCAGCAGTTATAGGGGGACCGATTATGGCTACACCTTC.

The chain uses TRBV7-3 and TRBJ2-3; TRBD2 matches 11 bases. V shed 9 bases and J 5 bases; nucleotides not matched to a gene: 4. Germline V gene sequence: CDR1 SGHTA, CDR2 FQGTGA. CDR3 length equals 13 residues. CDR3 sequence reads: CASSGGAVDTQYF. The CDR3 DNA sequence: TGTGCCAGTAGCGGGGGGGCCGTAGATACGCAGTATTTT. The full variable domain, with the rest looked up from reference TRBV7-3 and TRBJ2-3, is GAGVSQTPSNKVTEKGKYVELRCDPISGHTALYWYRQSLGQGPEFLIYFQGTGAADDSGLPNDRFFAVRPEGSVSTLKIQRTERGDSAVYLCASSGGAVDTQYFGPGTRLTVL.

The chain employs TRBV7-9 and TRBJ2-7; D possibly corresponds to TRBD2 (6 bases). With 3 bases removed from V and 2 bases from J, the gap between germline ends came to 14 bases. Germline CDR1 SEHNR, CDR2 FQNEAQ (reference sequence). The CDR3 sequence is 15 residues long. CDR3 DNA: TGTGCCAGCAGCTTCAGGAGCGGGCCCGCCTACGAGCAGTACTTC. Translating gives CASSFRSGPAYEQYF.

The count of this clone is one. This rearrangement joins TRBV5-1 to TRBJ2-3; perhaps TRBD2 as D (6 bases). The CDR3 is 16 amino acids. The V end lost 4 bases, the J end lost 4 bases, and 19 bases lay between the germline ends. CDR1 SGHRS and CDR2 YFSETQ come from the germline V gene. This chain's CDR3 is CASSRWAGSRADTQYF. CDR3 DNA sequence: TGCGCCAGCAGCCGTTGGGCGGGAAGTCGGGCAGATACGCAGTATTTT.

V is TRBV7-8 and J is TRBJ2-7, with TRBD2 identical over 8 bases. Germline V gives CDR1 SGHVS, CDR2 FQNEAQ. V shed 3 bases and J 1 base; nucleotides not matched to a gene: 8. This CDR3 comprises 16 residues. The chain's CDR3 is CASSLIIGGGSYEQYF. The CDR3, as DNA: TGTGCCAGCAGCTTGATTATCGGGGGGGGGTCCTACGAGCAGTACTTC.

This chain joins TRBV7-9 and TRBJ2-2; D possibly corresponds to TRBD2 (6 bases). Germline V gene sequence: CDR1 SEHNR, CDR2 FQNEAQ (reference sequence). Trimming removed 5 bases from V and 1 base from J, with 11 bases in between. The CDR3 contains 15 residues. The CDR3 sequence: CASSLWRVNTGELFF. Here the CDR3 DNA reads TGTGCCAGCAGCCTTTGGAGGGTGAACACCGGGGAGCTGTTTTTT.

The genes are TRBV5-1 and TRBJ1-3; D gene unclear. CDR1 SGHRS and CDR2 YFSETQ come from the germline V gene. This CDR3 contains 13 residues. The germline V and J ends were trimmed by 0 bases and 4 bases, with 5 bases remaining between them. The CDR3 sequence: CASSLAGGNTIYF. CDR3 DNA: TGCGCCAGCAGCTTGGCCGGGGGAAACACCATATATTTT.

The rearrangement joins TRBV5-1 to TRBJ2-7; no definite D call. This CDR3 is built from 15 residues. The germline CDR1 and CDR2 sequences are SGHRS and YFSETQ. The V end was cut by 4 bases, the J end by 0 bases, with 14 bases between. The CDR3: CASSISYSGSYEQYF. In DNA, the CDR3 is TGCGCCAGCAGCATAAGTTACTCTGGCTCCTACGAGCAGTACTTC.

The chain links TRBV5-1 to TRBJ2-1; maybe TRBD2 (6 bases). The CDR3 sequence is 15 residues long. Germline V gene sequence: CDR1 SGHRS, CDR2 YFSETQ. V lost 4 bases and J 3 bases, leaving 14 bases between the germline ends. The CDR3 DNA follows: TGCGCCAGCAGCGCGGGGACGGCCAGCTACAATGAGCAGTTCTTC. It translates to CASSAGTASYNEQFF.

The J gene is TRBJ2-3, the V gene TRBV5-1; D is perhaps TRBD2 (6 bases). CDR1 is SGHRS, CDR2 YFSETQ, per germline. The CDR3 contains 16 residues. V lost 4 bases and J 5 bases, leaving 20 bases between the germline ends. CDR3 in DNA: TGCGCCAGCAGCCCACGAGTAGCGGCTGGCCAAGATACGCAGTATTTT. Its protein product is CASSPRVAAGQDTQYF.

This clone was counted only a few times. The gene calls are TRBV7-6 and TRBJ2-3; TRBD2 matches at 14 bases. The V gene end was trimmed by 5 bases and the J gene end by 3 bases; junction bases not matched to a gene: 4. The V gene's germline CDR1 is SGHVS and CDR2 FNYEAQ. There are 16 residues in the CDR3. The CDR3 loop reads CASSIGTSGSTDTQYF. CDR3 DNA sequence: TGTGCCAGCAGCATAGGGACTAGCGGGAGTACAGATACGCAGTATTTT.

V and J are TRBV7-9 and TRBJ2-3; possible D gene TRBD2, 5 bases. The V gene's germline CDR1 is SEHNR and CDR2 FQNEAQ (reference sequence). Trimming took 5 bases from V and 5 from J, leaving 17 bases between them. The CDR3 contains 15 residues. For the CDR3, the DNA is TGTGCCAGCAGCCCTAGCCGGAGCTTATTAGATACGCAGTATTTT. As protein: CASSPSRSLLDTQYF.

This clone showed up just once. The genes are TRBV11-2 and TRBJ2-2; no reliable D call. The CDR3 totals 13 residues. Germline lookup yields CDR1 SGHAT and CDR2 FQNNGV. Trimming cost V 1 base and J 7 bases, with 7 bases left between them. The CDR3 DNA sequence: TGTGCCAGCAGCTTAGCCGAGGTCGGGGAGCTGTTTTTT. It codes for CASSLAEVGELFF.

The chain uses TRBV6-1 and TRBJ2-7, with a possible D match to TRBD1 (6 bases). The V and J ends lost 2 bases and 0 bases respectively, with 14 bases between them. The germline V gene has CDR1 MNHNS and CDR2 SASEGT. The CDR3 length is 16 residues. CDR3 loop: CASSEWGQGISYEQYF. The CDR3 nucleotides read TGTGCCAGCAGTGAATGGGGGCAGGGAATCTCCTACGAGCAGTACTTC.

The chain uses TRBV10-3 and TRBJ1-4, with 10 bases fitting TRBD1. V shed 4 bases, J shed 8 bases, and the junction held 1 base outside the gene matches. The CDR3 sequence is 13 residues long. The germline gives CDR1 ENHRY, CDR2 SYGVKD. DNA of the CDR3: TGTGCCATCAGTGGGGGACAGGGGGAAAAACTGTTTTTT. It codes for CAISGGQGEKLFF.

This sequence joins TRBV11-1 and TRBJ1-3; 8 positions agree with TRBD1. Losses at the gene ends were 2 bases for V and 2 bases for J; bases not matched to a gene: 2. This CDR3 comprises 15 residues. The V gene's germline CDR1 is SGHAT and CDR2 FQDESV (reference sequence). The CDR3 sequence is CASSLRTGPGNTIYF. CDR3 coding DNA: TGTGCCAGCAGCTTAAGGACAGGGCCTGGAAACACCATATATTTT.

This rearrangement joins TRBV6-5 to TRBJ1-2; the match to TRBD1 covers 7 bases. Unmatched junction bases numbered 4, after V lost 6 bases and J lost 0 bases. The CDR3 consists of 14 residues. Germline V gives CDR1 MNHEY, CDR2 SVGAGI. CDR3 DNA sequence: TGTGCCAGCAGATATCAGGGGGCTAACTATGGCTACACCTTC. Encoded protein: CASRYQGANYGYTF.

The V call is TRBV19, the J call TRBJ1-2; TRBD1 might be the D (6 bases). CDR3 size: 13 residues. The V and J ends lost 5 bases and 5 bases respectively, with 12 bases between them. Looked up from germline, CDR1 is LNHDA and CDR2 is SQIVND (reference sequence). The CDR3 spells CASSQDRDYGYTF. The CDR3 DNA follows: TGTGCCAGTAGTCAGGACAGAGATTATGGCTACACCTTC.

This clone was observed once. J is TRBJ2-5 and V is TRBV7-3, with 8 bases aligning to TRBD2. The trim removed 5 bases at V and 2 bases at J, leaving 7 bases unmatched. This CDR3 has 15 residues. In germline, CDR1 is SGHTA, CDR2 FQGTGA. CDR3 coding DNA: TGTGCCAGCAGCAAATCCTCGGGAGGGCAAGAGACCCAGTACTTC. Its protein product is CASSKSSGGQETQYF.

In its sample, this clone was seen a few times. This chain uses TRBV6-1 with TRBJ2-7; 10 bases are a match to TRBD2. Germline CDR1 and CDR2: MNHNS and SASEGT. This CDR3 contains 16 residues. The ends lost 2 bases at V and 5 bases at J; junction bases unmatched: 9. The CDR3 region has the DNA TGTGCCAGCAGTGAACTTCAGACTAGCGGGCTCAACGAGCAGTACTTC. Amino acid sequence: CASSELQTSGLNEQYF.